Below are 7 T cell receptor beta chains sequenced from a single sample in a study of regulatory T cells in long-lasting Graves disease. Researchers made TCR beta libraries by using iRepertoire HTBI primers and running Arm-PCR on CDR3 regions. TCRdb recomputed calls from the multiplex PCR reads with MiXCR, one row per CDR3 protein. The sample holds 400,000 to 650,000 distinct CDR3 sequences, around 15% seen once. Indicated time point: newly diagnosed GD, antithyroid drugs for less than 3 months. Isolated PBMC RNA provided the starting material for the TCR library. These same records also appear under a second study, on T cells in Graves' hyperthyroidism and ophthalmopathy.

The source material was peripheral blood mononuclear cells (PBMCs), sampled at new diagnosis, from a patient treated with antithyroid drugs. These receptors were taken from a woman aged 35-65 years with Graves disease.

This clonotype was detected many times. The J gene is TRBJ2-3, the V gene TRBV28; TRBD2 matches at 14 bases. The germline CDR1 and CDR2 sequences are MDHEN and SYDVKM. V was pared by 10 bases and J by 3 bases, with 15 bases of the junction left unmatched. This CDR3 region has 18 residues. This CDR3 is CATSSAGLAGGATDTQYF. The CDR3 nucleotides read TGTGCCACCAGCTCCGCCGGACTAGCGGGGGGCGCTACAGATACGCAGTATTTT.

V usage is TRBV6-1 and J usage is TRBJ1-6; maybe TRBD1 (5 bases). The V end was cut by 6 bases, the J end by 8 bases, with 14 bases between. The V gene's germline CDR1 is MNHNS and CDR2 SASEGT. This CDR3 region has 14 residues. CDR3 DNA: TGTGCCAGCAGGGGAACCGGGGACTATTCACCCCTCCACTTT. Amino acids: CASRGTGDYSPLHF.

Many counts were recorded for this clonotype. V is TRBV18 and J is TRBJ2-7, with no clear D. V gave up 5 bases and J gave up 1 base, with 9 bases separating them. Germline lookup yields CDR1 KGHSH and CDR2 LQKENI. The CDR3 consists of 13 residues. The CDR3 loop reads CASSTDGSYEQYF. CDR3 DNA: TGTGCCAGCTCAACGGACGGATCCTACGAGCAGTACTTC.

In its sample, this clonotype was seen many times. This sequence joins TRBV5-5 and TRBJ2-7, with D perhaps TRBD2 (5 bases). V was cut by 6 bases and J by 0 bases, with 16 bases left in between. CDR3 length: 15 amino acids. Germline V lookup: CDR1 SGHKS, CDR2 YYEKEE (reference sequence). CDR3 sequence: CASTLEAGSSYEQYF. The CDR3 nucleotides are TGTGCCAGCACCCTGGAGGCAGGAAGCTCCTACGAGCAGTACTTC.

This clonotype was seen once. The junction shows a germline mismatch at one end, possibly a read error. The chain is built from TRBV19 and TRBJ1-2; 11 positions agree with TRBD1. The CDR3 runs to 16 residues. CDR1 is LNHDA and CDR2 is SQIVND in the germline V gene (reference sequence). The CDR3 sequence is CASSTNGQGASRGYAF. In nucleotides, the CDR3 is TGTGCCAGTAGCACGAACGGACAGGGGGCGAGTCGTGGCTACGCCTTC.

The rearrangement joins TRBV3-1 to TRBJ2-5, with D perhaps TRBD2 (6 bases). The CDR3 has 15 residues. V was shortened by 1 base and J by 1 base, with 10 bases between the two germline ends. The germline V gene encodes CDR1 LGHDT and CDR2 YNNKEL (reference sequence). CDR3 sequence reads: CASSQGMTSQETQYF. CDR3 bases: TGTGCCAGCAGCCAAGGGATGACTAGCCAAGAGACCCAGTACTTC.

This clonotype was picked up many times. This chain joins TRBV2 and TRBJ1-6, with a tentative D call TRBD1 (5 bases). This CDR3 region has 13 residues. Germline assignment: CDR1 SNHLY and CDR2 FYNNEI. Trimming stripped 4 bases from V and 8 bases from J, with 9 bases between. The CDR3 loop reads CASSGQLYSPLHF. The CDR3 DNA follows: TGTGCCAGCAGTGGACAGCTTTATTCACCCCTCCACTTT. The entire variable domain, with the rest obtained from reference TRBV2 and TRBJ1-6, is as follows: EPEVTQTPSHQVTQMGQEVILRCVPISNHLYFYWYRQILGQKVEFLVSFYNNEISEKSEIFDDQFSVERPDGSNFTLKIRSTKLEDSAMYFCASSGQLYSPLHFGNGTRLTVT.